Reported below is one T cell receptor (beta chain). The target antigen is unknown. This entry is derived from a study of radiation and T cells in renal cell carcinoma. Study as a whole: Nephrectomy followed 15 Gy stereotactic body radiation by 4 weeks.

Germline V gene sequence: CDR1 SQVTM, CDR2 ANQGSEA. The CDR3 is 14 amino acids. V lost 7 bases to trimming and J lost 1 base, with 16 bases between them. Noted time point: blood 2 weeks post-SBRT. Treatment given: 15 Gy SBRT to primary tumor, nephrectomy 4 weeks later. Radiation-treated patients gave blood at baseline, week 2 and week 4. Notes on the study in general: No pretreatment tumor biopsies were available for baseline clonotypes.

Here immunoSEQ multiplex PCR was the method, and the copy in TCRdb shows in-frame clones only, minus some. The sample has tens of thousands of clones, 70% to 80% seen once. The TCR originated in a man aged 55-75 years with renal cell carcinoma. The sample here was blood, taken from a patient whose treatment included radiotherapy and nephrectomy. The rearrangement uses TRBV29-1 and TRBJ1-1; D call uncertain. CDR3 nucleotides: TGCAGCGGCGCACGGCAGGCCTCGAACACTGAAGCTTTCTTT. Translated, it gives CSGARQASNTEAFF. The full variable domain, rest sourced from reference TRBV29-1 and TRBJ1-1, is SAVISQKPSRDICQRGTSLTIQCQVDSQVTMMFWYRQQPGQSLTLIATANQGSEATYESGFVIDKFPISRPNLTFSTLTVSNMSPEDSSIYLCSGARQASNTEAFFGQGTRLTVV.